The 5 T cell receptor beta chains below all came from one sample that was sequenced in a study of cytomegalovirus exposure and HLA in healthy donors. The table came from immunoSEQ multiplex PCR; TCRdb's copy has only in-frame clones and leaves some out. The table lists about 260,000 clones, around 90% of them singletons. Sequencing was done on a sample of PBMCs. The source of these receptors is a woman in her 30s in good health and CMV-seronegative.

This clone occurred once. Here the CDR3 reads CASSRVNVQETQYF. CDR3 DNA sequence: TGTGCCAGCAGCCGGGTTAACGTGCAAGAGACCCAGTACTTC. The chain joins TRBV6-5 to TRBJ2-5; D is unclear. Trimming stripped 6 bases from V and 2 bases from J, with 13 bases between. CDR1 is MNHEY and CDR2 is SVGAGI in the germline V gene. This CDR3 region has 14 residues.

Here the CDR3 reads CASSGPGQGNQPQHF. The CDR3 coding sequence is TGTGCCAGCAGCGGACCGGGACAGGGAAATCAGCCCCAGCATTTT. The V and J genes are TRBV9 and TRBJ1-5; 9 bases agree with TRBD1. V lost 3 bases, J lost 4 bases, and 5 bases stayed unmatched. The CDR3 is 15 residues long. Germline V gene sequence: CDR1 SGDLS, CDR2 YYNGEE.

In the case of this clone: In the same sample, other DNA sequences code for this CDR3. This chain links TRBV5-1 with TRBJ2-7, with 7 bases lining up with TRBD1. The CDR3 is 13 amino acids. Per germline, CDR1 SGHRS and CDR2 YFSETQ. J lost 7 bases, V lost 2 bases, and 6 bases had no gene match. The CDR3 loop reads CASSLEGAGEQYF. The CDR3 DNA reads TGCGCCAGCAGCTTAGAGGGGGCGGGTGAGCAGTACTTC.

The V and J genes are TRBV19 and TRBJ2-5; D is tentatively TRBD1 or TRBD2 (5 bases each). V was clipped by 4 bases and J by 5 bases, with 11 bases between them. The CDR3 runs to 13 residues. Germline V gene data show CDR1 as LNHDA and CDR2 as SQIVND (reference sequence). The CDR3 loop reads CASSTSEGETQYF. The CDR3 DNA reads as TGTGCCAGTAGTACGTCTGAGGGGGAGACCCAGTACTTC.

To note about this clone: The junction does not match germline at one end; this may be a read error. The genes are TRBV7-8 and TRBJ2-7; D is undetermined. Germline values: CDR1 SGHVS, CDR2 FQNEAQ. The length of the CDR3 is 11 residues. CDR3 DNA sequence: TGTGCCAGTAGCTTCTTTGACGAGCAGTACTTC. It is translated as CASSFFDEQYF.